This TCR beta chain was found in a study of T cell changes during pregnancy in multiple sclerosis. TCRdb's table, derived via immunoSEQ multiplex PCR, lists solely in-frame clones and lacks some. The sample includes almost 35,000 clones, roughly 88% seen only once; the top ten take around 4.3%. This sample comprised CD8+ T cells from peripheral blood mononuclear cells, obtained after pregnancy. This clonotype was sampled from a female donor with multiple sclerosis, enrolled in a pregnancy study.

CDR3 sequence reads: CATSSSGQGHNQPQHF. The DNA for the CDR3 is TGTGCCACCAGCAGTAGTGGACAGGGGCACAATCAGCCCCAGCATTTT. The chain joins TRBV15 to TRBJ1-5; 9 bases map to TRBD1. Germline V gene lookup returns CDR1 LNHNV and CDR2 YYDKDF (reference sequence). The CDR3 covers 16 residues. V gave up 3 bases and J gave up 3 bases; unmatched junction bases: 6.